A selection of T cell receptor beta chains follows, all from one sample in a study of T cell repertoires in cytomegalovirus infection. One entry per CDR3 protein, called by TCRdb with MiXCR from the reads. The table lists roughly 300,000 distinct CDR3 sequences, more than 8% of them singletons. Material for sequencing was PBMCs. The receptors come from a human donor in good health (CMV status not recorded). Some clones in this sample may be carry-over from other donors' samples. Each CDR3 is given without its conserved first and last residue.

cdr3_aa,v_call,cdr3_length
ASSSLQGLEAF,TRBV7-2,11
ASSLGLAGGGNEQF,TRBV7-2,14
ASSLTVNYGYT,TRBV7-2,11
ASRPGGNSGNTIY,TRBV7-2,13
ASSTTGGLNYGYT,TRBV19,13
ASSKEGPEGELF,TRBV5-4,12
ASSLKSYGTYGYT,TRBV7-3,13
SASHRGHGNTIY,TRBV20-1,12
ASREGVGANVLT,TRBV27,12
ASSQDLTMGGSQETQY,TRBV4-1,16
ASSFQGQPQH,TRBV5-4,10
ASSLRQGYYEQY,TRBV11-2,12
ASTWGAGGLTDTQY,TRBV7-9,14
ASSSPGSRYEQY,TRBV7-2,12
ASSWTPGETQY,TRBV7-2,11
ASSTLAANTGELF,TRBV19,13
ASSLTGYGFT,TRBV7-2,10
ASSRAGTGDTQY,TRBV7-3,12
ASSQGAGTGDYGYT,TRBV4-3,14